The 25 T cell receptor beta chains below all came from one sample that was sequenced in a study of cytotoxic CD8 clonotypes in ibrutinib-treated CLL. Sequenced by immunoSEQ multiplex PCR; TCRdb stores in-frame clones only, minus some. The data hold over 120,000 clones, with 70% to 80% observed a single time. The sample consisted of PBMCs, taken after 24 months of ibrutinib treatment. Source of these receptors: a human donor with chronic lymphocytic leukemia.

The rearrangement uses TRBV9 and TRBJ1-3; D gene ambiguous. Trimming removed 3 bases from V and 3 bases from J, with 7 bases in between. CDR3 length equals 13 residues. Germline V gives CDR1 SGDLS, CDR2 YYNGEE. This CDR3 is CASSGAIGNTIYF. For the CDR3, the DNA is TGTGCCAGCAGCGGAGCGATTGGAAACACCATATATTTT. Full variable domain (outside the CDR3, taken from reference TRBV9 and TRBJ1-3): DSGVTQTPKHLITATGQRVTLRCSPRSGDLSVYWYQQSLDQGLQFLIQYYNGEERAKGNILERFSAQQFPDLHSELNLSSLELGDSALYFCASSGAIGNTIYFGEGSWLTVV.

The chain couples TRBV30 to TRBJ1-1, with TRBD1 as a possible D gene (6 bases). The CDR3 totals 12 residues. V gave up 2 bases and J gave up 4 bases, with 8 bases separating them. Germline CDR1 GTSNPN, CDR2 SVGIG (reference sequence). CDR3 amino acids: CAWSRGPTEAFF. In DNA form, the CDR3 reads TGTGCCTGGAGTCGGGGGCCCACTGAAGCTTTCTTT.

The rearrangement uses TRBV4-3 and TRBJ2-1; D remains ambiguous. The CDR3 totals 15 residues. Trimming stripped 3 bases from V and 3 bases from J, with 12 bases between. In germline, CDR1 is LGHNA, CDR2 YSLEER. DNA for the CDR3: TGCGCCAGCAGCCAGGTGGGTCACGGCTACAATGAGCAGTTCTTC. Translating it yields CASSQVGHGYNEQFF.

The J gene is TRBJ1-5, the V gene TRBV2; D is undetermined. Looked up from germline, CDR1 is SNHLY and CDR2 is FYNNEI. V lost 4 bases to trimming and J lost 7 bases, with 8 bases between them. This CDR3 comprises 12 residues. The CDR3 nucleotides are TGTGCCAGCAGTGCTCAGCCCCAGCCCCAGCATTTT. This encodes CASSAQPQPQHF.

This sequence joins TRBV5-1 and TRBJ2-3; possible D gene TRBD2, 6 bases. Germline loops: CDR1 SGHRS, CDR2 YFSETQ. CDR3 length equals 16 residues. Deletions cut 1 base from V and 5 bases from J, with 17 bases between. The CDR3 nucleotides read TGCGCCAGCAGCTTGTATGGGGCGGGGTCGTTAGATACGCAGTATTTT. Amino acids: CASSLYGAGSLDTQYF.

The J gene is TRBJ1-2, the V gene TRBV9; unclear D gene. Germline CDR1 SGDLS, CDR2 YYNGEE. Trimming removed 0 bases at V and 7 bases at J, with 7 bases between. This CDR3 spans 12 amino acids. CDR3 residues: CASSVGMGGYTF. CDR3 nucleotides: TGTGCCAGCAGCGTAGGGATGGGTGGCTACACCTTC.

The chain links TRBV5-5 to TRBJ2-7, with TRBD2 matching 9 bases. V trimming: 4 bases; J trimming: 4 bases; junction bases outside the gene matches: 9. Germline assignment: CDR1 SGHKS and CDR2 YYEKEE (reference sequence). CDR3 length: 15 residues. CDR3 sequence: CASSRVREGWYEQYF. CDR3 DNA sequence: TGTGCCAGCAGCCGGGTGCGGGAGGGGTGGTACGAGCAGTACTTC.

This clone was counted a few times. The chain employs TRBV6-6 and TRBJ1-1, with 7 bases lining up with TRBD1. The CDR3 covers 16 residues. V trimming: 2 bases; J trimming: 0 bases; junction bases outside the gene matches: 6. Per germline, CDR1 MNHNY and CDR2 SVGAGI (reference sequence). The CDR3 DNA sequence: TGTGCCAGCAGTTACCCTCAGGGGGGAGTGAACACTGAAGCTTTCTTT. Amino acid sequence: CASSYPQGGVNTEAFF.

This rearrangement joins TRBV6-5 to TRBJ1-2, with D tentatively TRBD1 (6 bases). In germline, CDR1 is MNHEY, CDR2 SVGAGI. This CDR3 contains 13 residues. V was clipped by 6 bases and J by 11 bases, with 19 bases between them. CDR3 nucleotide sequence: TGTGCCAGCAGCTCGCCGGGACAAATAACATACACCTTC. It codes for CASSSPGQITYTF.

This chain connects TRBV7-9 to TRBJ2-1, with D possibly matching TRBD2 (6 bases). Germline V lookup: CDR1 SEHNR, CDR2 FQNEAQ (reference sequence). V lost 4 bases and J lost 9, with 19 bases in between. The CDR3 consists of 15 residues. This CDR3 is CASSSRDSAGGEQFF. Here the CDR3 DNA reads TGTGCCAGCAGCTCCAGGGACTCCGCGGGCGGTGAGCAGTTCTTC.

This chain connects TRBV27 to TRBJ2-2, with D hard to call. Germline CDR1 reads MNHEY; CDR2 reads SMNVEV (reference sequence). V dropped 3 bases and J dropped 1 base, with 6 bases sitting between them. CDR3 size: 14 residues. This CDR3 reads CASSFLKNTGELFF. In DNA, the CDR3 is TGTGCCAGCAGTTTCCTCAAGAACACCGGGGAGCTGTTTTTT.

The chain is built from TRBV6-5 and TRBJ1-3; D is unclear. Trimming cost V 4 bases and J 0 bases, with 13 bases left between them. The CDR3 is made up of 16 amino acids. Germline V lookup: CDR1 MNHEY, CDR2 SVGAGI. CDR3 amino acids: CASSWILTSSGNTIYF. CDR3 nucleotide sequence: TGTGCCAGCAGTTGGATTCTCACATCCTCTGGAAACACCATATATTTT.

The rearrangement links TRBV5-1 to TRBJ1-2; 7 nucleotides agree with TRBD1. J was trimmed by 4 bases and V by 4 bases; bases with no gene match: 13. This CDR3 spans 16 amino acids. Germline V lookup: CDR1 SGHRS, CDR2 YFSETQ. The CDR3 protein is CASSLGDSHSVYGYTF. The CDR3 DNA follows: TGCGCCAGCAGCCTGGGGGACAGCCATTCGGTCTATGGCTACACCTTC.

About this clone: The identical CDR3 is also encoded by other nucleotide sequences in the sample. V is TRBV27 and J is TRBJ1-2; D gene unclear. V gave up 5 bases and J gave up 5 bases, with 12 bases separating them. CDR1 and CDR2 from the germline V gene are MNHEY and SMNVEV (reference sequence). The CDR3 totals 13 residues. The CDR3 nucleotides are TGTGCCAGCAGTCCCCGGGAGTCGTATGGCTACACCTTC. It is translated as CASSPRESYGYTF.

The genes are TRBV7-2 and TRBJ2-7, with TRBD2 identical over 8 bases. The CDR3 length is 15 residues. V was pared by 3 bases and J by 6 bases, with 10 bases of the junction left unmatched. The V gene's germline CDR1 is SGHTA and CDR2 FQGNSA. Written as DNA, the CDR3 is TGTGCCAGCAGCTTTCGGCGGACTAGCCAGCCCGAGCAGTACTTC. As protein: CASSFRRTSQPEQYF.

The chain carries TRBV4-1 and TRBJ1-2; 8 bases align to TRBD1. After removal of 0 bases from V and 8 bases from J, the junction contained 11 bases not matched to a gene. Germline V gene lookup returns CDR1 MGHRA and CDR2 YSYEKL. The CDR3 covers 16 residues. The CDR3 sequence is CASSQDAAGGAWGYTF. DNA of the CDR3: TGCGCCAGCAGCCAAGACGCGGCAGGGGGCGCGTGGGGCTACACCTTC.

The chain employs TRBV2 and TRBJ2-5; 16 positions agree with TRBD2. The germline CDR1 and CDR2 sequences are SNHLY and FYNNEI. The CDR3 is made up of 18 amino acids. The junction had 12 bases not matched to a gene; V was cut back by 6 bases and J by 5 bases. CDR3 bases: TGTGCCAGCAGCCCCGCCGGGACTAGCGGGGGGGCCTGGGAGACCCAGTACTTC. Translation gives CASSPAGTSGGAWETQYF.

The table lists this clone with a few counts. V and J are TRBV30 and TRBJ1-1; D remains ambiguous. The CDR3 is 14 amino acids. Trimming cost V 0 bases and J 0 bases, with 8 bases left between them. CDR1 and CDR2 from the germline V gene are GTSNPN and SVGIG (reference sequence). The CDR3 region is CAWSVVGLNTEAFF. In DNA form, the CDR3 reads TGTGCCTGGAGTGTAGTAGGGTTGAACACTGAAGCTTTCTTT.

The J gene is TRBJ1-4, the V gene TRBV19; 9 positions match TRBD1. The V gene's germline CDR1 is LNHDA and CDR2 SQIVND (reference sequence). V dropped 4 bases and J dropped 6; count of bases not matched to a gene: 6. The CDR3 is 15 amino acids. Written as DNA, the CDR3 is TGTGCCAGTAGTACCCCGGGACAGGGAGATGAAAAACTGTTTTTT. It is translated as CASSTPGQGDEKLFF.

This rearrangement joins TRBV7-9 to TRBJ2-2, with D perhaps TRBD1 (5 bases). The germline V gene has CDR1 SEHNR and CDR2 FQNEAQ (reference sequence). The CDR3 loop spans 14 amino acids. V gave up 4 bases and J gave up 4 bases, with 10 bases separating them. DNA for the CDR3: TGTGCCAGCAGCTGGGGCTCTTCCACCGGGGAGCTGTTTTTT. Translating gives CASSWGSSTGELFF.

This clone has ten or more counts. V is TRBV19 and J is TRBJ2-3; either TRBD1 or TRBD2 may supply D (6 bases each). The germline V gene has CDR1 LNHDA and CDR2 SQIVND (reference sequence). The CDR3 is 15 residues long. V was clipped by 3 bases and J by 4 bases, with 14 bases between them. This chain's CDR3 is CASSISAGGSDTQYF. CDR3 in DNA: TGTGCCAGTAGTATCTCAGCCGGGGGCTCAGATACGCAGTATTTT.

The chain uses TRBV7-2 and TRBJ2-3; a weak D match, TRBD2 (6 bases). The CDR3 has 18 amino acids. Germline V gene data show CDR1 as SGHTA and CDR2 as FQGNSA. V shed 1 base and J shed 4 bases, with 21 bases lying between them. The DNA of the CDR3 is TGTGCCAGCAGCTTAGGCCCCGGTTCGGGGGTAGTGGCAGATACGCAGTATTTT. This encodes CASSLGPGSGVVADTQYF.

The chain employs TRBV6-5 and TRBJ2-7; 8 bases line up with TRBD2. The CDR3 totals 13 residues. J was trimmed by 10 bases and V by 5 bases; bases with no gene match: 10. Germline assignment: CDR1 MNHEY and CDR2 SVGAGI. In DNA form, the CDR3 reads TGTGCCAGCAGTCCCCGGGGGGGGCGAGGCCAGTACTTC. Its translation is CASSPRGGRGQYF.

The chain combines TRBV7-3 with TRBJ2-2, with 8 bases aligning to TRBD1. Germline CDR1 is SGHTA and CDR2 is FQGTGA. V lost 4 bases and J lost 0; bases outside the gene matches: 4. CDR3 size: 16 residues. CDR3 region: CASSSRTGTNTGELFF. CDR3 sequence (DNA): TGTGCCAGCAGCTCCCGGACAGGGACGAACACCGGGGAGCTGTTTTTT.

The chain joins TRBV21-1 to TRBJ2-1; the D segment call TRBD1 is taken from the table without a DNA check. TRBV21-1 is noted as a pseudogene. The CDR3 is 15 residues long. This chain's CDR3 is CASSRGRSSYNEQFF. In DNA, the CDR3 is TGTGCCAGCAGCAGGGGGCGGAGCTCCTACAATGAGCAGTTCTTC.